This T cell receptor (beta chain) stems from a study of blood T cell repertoires in COVID-19. The wider study: The origin of the acute and convalescent COVID-19 samples was the United States, Italy and Spain.

Trimming took 4 bases from V and 13 from J; bases not matched to a gene: 26. The CDR3 is made up of 17 amino acids. Germline CDR1 reads SQVTM; CDR2 reads ANQGSEA. Original handling: Estimation of nucleated cell counts was performed using reference gene primer amplification. Clones were read by immunoSEQ multiplex PCR, and TCRdb kept only the in-frame ones, dropping some. V and J calls and clone size are copied from that table; D and trimming were computed from the DNA. The sample comprises 120,000 or so clones, roughly 74% of which are singletons, and roughly 5% rests with the top ten. This clone was observed once.

This chain connects TRBV29-1 to TRBJ1-2, with 8 bases identical to TRBD1. This TCR derives from a man in his 60s with acute or convalescent COVID-19. The specimen sequenced was peripheral blood. Here the CDR3 reads CSVGGGDRSWGAQRTTF. The CDR3 nucleotides are TGCAGCGTTGGAGGGGGGGACAGGTCCTGGGGCGCGCAGCGGACCACCTTC.